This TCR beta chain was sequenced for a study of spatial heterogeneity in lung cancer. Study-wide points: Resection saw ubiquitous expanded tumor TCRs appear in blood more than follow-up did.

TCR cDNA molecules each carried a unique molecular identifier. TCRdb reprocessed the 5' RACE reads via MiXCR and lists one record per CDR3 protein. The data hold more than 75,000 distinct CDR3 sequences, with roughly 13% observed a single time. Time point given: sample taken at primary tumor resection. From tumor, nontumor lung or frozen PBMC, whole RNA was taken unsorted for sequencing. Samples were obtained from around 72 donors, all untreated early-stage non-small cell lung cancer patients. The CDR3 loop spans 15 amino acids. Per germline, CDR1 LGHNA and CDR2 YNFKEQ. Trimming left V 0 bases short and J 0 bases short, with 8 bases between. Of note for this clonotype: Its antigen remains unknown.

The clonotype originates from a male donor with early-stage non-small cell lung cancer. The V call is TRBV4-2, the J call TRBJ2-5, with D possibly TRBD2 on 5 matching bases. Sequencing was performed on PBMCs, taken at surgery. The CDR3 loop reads CASSQEGRDQETQYF. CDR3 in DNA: TGTGCCAGCAGCCAAGAAGGGCGGGACCAAGAGACCCAGTACTTC.